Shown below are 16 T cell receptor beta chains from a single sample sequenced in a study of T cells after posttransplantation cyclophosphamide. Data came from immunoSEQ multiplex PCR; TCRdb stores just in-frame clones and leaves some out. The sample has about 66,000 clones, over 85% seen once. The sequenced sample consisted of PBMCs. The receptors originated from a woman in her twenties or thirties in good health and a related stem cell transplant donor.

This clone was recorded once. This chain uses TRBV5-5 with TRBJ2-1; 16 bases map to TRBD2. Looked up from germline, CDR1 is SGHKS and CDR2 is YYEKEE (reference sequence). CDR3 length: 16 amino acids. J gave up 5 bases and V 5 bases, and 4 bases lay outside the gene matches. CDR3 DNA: TGTGCCAGCAGAGGGACTAGCGGGGGGGCCCACAATGAGCAGTTCTTC. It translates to CASRGTSGGAHNEQFF.

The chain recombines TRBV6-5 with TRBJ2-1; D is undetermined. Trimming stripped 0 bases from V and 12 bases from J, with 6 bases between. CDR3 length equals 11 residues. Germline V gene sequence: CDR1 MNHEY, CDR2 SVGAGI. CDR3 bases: TGTGCCAGCAGTTACTCCCGGAGGCAGTTCTTC. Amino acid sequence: CASSYSRRQFF.

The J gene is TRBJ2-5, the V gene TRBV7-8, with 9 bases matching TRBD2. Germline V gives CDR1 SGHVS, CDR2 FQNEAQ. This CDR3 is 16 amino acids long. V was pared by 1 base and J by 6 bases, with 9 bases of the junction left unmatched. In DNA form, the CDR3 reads TGTGCCAGCAGCTTAGTTTCCGCGGGGGGGCCTCAGACCCAGTACTTC. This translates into CASSLVSAGGPQTQYF.

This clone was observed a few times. The CDR3 nucleotides are TGCGCCAGCACACCATCCCAGACCGGGGAGCTGTTTTTT. Protein sequence: CASTPSQTGELFF. This chain connects TRBV5-1 to TRBJ2-2, with unresolved D. The V end lost 6 bases, the J end lost 5 bases, and 11 bases lay between the germline ends. The germline V gene has CDR1 SGHRS and CDR2 YFSETQ. This CDR3 spans 13 amino acids. The variable domain in full, with the rest retrieved from reference TRBV5-1 and TRBJ2-2, is KAGVTQTPRYLIKTRGQQVTLSCSPISGHRSVSWYQQTPGQGLQFLFEYFSETQRNKGNFPGRFSGRQFSNSRSEMNVSTLELGDSALYLCASTPSQTGELFFGEGSRLTVL.

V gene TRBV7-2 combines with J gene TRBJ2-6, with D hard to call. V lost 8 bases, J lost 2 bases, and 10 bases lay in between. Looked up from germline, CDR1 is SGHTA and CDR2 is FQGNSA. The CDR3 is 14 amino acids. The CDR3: CASSVMAGANVLTF. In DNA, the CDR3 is TGTGCCAGCTCCGTTATGGCTGGGGCCAACGTCCTGACTTTC.

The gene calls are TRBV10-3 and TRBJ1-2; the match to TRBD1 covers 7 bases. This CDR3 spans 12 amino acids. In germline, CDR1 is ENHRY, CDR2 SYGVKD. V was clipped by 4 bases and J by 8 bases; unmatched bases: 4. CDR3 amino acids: CAISGQGDGYTF. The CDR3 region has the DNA TGTGCCATCAGTGGACAGGGAGACGGCTACACCTTC.

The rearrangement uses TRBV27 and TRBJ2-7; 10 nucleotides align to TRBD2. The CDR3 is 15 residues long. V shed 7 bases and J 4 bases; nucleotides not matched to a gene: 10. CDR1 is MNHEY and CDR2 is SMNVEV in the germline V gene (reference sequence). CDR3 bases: TGTGCCAGCATTAGGAAAGCGGGGGGGCCTTACGAGCAGTACTTC. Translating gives CASIRKAGGPYEQYF.

CDR3 loop: CASSLTRYEQYF. CDR3 DNA: TGTGCCAGCAGCTTAACGCGGTACGAGCAGTACTTC. The V and J genes are TRBV11-1 and TRBJ2-7; D not certain. This CDR3 is built from 12 residues. V was pared by 2 bases and J by 4 bases, with 6 bases between. Per the germline V gene, CDR1 is SGHAT and CDR2 is FQDESV (reference sequence).

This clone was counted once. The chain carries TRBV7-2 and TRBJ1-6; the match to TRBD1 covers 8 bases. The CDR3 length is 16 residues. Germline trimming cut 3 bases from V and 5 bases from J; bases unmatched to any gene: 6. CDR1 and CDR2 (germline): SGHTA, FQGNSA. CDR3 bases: TGTGCCAGCAGCTTGGGCCCGGACAGGGATAATTCACCCCTCCACTTT. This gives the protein CASSLGPDRDNSPLHF.

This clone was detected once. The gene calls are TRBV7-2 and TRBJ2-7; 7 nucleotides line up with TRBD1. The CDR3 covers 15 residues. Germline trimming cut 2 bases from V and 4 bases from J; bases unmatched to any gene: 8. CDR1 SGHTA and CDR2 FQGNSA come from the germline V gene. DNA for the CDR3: TGTGCCAGCAGCTTAAGTCCAGGGACAGTTTACGAGCAGTACTTC. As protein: CASSLSPGTVYEQYF.

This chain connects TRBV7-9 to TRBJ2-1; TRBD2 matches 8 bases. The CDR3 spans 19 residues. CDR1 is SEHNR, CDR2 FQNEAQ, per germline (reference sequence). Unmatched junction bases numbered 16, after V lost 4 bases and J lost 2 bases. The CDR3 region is CASSSSGWTSLTTYNEQFF. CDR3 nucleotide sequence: TGTGCCAGCAGCTCATCGGGGTGGACTAGCCTTACGACCTACAATGAGCAGTTCTTC.

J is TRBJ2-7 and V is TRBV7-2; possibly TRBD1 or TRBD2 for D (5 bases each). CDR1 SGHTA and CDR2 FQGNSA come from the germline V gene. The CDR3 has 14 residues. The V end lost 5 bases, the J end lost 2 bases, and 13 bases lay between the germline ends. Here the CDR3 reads CASSGGPGPYEQYF. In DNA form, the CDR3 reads TGTGCCAGCAGCGGGGGACCCGGGCCCTACGAGCAGTACTTC.

CDR3 DNA sequence: TGTGCCAGCAGTGAATACGGAGAGACAGGGGAGCAGTTCTTC. This encodes CASSEYGETGEQFF. The V and J genes are TRBV25-1 and TRBJ2-1; the match to TRBD1 covers 7 bases. The CDR3 consists of 14 residues. Germline CDR1 and CDR2: MGHDK and SYGVNS. V was clipped by 0 bases and J by 10 bases; unmatched bases: 6.

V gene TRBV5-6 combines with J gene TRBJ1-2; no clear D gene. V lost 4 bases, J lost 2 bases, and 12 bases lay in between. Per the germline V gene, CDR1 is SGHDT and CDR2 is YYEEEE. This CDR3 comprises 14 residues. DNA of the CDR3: TGTGCCAGCAGCAAAGAAACGGCCAACTATGGCTACACCTTC. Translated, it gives CASSKETANYGYTF.

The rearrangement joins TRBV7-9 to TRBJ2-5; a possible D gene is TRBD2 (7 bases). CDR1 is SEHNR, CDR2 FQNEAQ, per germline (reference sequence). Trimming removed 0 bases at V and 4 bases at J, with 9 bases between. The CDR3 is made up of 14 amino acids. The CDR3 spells CASSLAGGGETQYF. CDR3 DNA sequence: TGTGCCAGCAGCTTAGCAGGGGGGGGAGAGACCCAGTACTTC.

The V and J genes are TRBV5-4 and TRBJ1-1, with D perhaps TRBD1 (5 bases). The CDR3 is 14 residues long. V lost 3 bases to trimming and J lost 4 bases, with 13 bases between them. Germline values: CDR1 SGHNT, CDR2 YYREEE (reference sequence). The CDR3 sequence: CASSSRSGTTEAFF. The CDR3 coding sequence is TGTGCCAGCAGCTCACGATCAGGGACCACTGAAGCTTTCTTT. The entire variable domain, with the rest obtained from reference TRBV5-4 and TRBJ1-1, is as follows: ETGVTQSPTHLIKTRGQQVTLRCSSQSGHNTVSWYQQALGQGPQFIFQYYREEENGRGNFPPRFSGLQFPNYSSELNVNALELDDSALYLCASSSRSGTTEAFFGQGTRLTVV.